The text below deals with one T cell receptor beta chain. The authors reverse transcribed roughly 0.5 to 1 ug RNA with random hexamers. TCRdb ran MiXCR on the immunoSEQ multiplex PCR reads and lists one entry per CDR3 protein. The repertoire holds 170,000 or so distinct CDR3 sequences, 90% to 97% seen once, with around 0.12% in the top ten. The data originate from a study of CD8 T cells in Susac syndrome. Study overall: Within the sequenced group of Susac syndrome patients, five or six showed active disease and roughly 8 were in remission. When blood was drawn, patients with Susac syndrome were on intravenous immunoglobulin alone, on corticosteroids, or therapy-naive.

Germline V gene data show CDR1 as SQVTM and CDR2 as ANQGSEA. Trimming removed 7 bases from V and 6 bases from J, with 13 bases in between. The CDR3 covers 11 residues. This chain uses TRBV29-1 with TRBJ2-7, with a weak D call TRBD2 (5 bases). The sequencing input was CD4+ T cells from PBMCs. The TCR comes from a human donor with Susac syndrome. CDR3 sequence: CSAAGHLEQYF. The CDR3, as DNA: TGCAGCGCCGCGGGTCACCTCGAGCAGTACTTC.